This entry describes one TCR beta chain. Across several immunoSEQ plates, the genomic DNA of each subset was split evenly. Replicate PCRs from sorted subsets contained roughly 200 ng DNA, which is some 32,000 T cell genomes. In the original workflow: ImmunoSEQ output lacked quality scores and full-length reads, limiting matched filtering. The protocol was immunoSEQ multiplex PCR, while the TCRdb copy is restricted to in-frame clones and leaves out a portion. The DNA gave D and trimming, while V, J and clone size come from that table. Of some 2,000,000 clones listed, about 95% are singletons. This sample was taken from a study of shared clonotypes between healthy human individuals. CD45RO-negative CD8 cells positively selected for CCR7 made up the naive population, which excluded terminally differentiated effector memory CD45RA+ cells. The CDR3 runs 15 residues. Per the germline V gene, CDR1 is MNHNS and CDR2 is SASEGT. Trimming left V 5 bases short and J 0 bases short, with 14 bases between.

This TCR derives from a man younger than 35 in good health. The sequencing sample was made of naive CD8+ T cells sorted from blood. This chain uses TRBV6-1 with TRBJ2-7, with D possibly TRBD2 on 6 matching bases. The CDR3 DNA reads TGTGCCAGCAGTCAGTGGACCGGGAGCTCCTACGAGCAGTACTTC. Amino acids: CASSQWTGSSYEQYF.